These 19 T cell receptor beta chains were all obtained from the same sample, sequenced in a study of cytomegalovirus exposure and HLA in healthy donors. It was with 60 Vbeta and 13 Jbeta primers that the PCR ran. TCRdb's table, derived via immunoSEQ multiplex PCR, lists solely in-frame clones and lacks some. The sample consists of 100,000 or so clones, roughly four fifths of them appearing once. Sequencing was done on a sample of PBMCs. These receptors were collected from a male donor in good health and CMV-seropositive.

This clone has just a few counts. This chain uses TRBV6-1 with TRBJ1-5; no reliable D call. V lost 1 base, J lost 8 bases, and 12 bases lay in between. Germline CDR1 reads MNHNS; CDR2 reads SASEGT. There are 14 residues in the CDR3. In DNA, the CDR3 is TGTGCCAGCAGTGAAGGTAGGACTTGGGAGCCCCAGCATTTT. Residues: CASSEGRTWEPQHF.

The V gene is TRBV10-1, the J gene TRBJ2-7; D is uncertain. Deletions cut 3 bases from V and 5 bases from J, with 5 bases between. From germline, CDR1 is WNHNN and CDR2 SYGVQD (reference sequence). This CDR3 is 11 amino acids long. In DNA, the CDR3 is TGCGCCAGCAGTGACTCAGACGAGCAGTACTTC. Encoded protein: CASSDSDEQYF.

The gene calls are TRBV2 and TRBJ1-3, with D perhaps matching TRBD1 (5 bases). Germline-derived CDR1 and CDR2 are SNHLY and FYNNEI. The CDR3 loop spans 14 amino acids. V shed 3 bases and J shed 4 bases, with 10 bases lying between them. This CDR3 reads CASSDDPGGNTIYF. CDR3 DNA: TGTGCCAGCAGTGACGACCCAGGGGGAAACACCATATATTTT. Full variable domain (rest looked up from reference TRBV2 and TRBJ1-3): EPEVTQTPSHQVTQMGQEVILRCVPISNHLYFYWYRQILGQKVEFLVSFYNNEISEKSEIFDDQFSVERPDGSNFTLKIRSTKLEDSAMYFCASSDDPGGNTIYFGEGSWLTVV.

This clone was picked up a small number of times. The CDR3 DNA reads as TGTGCCTGGAGAGCCCAGGGGGCGGGAGGAAACACCATATATTTT. Translating gives CAWRAQGAGGNTIYF. The chain has TRBV30 and TRBJ1-3; 8 positions agree with TRBD1. CDR3 length: 15 residues. Trimming at V came to 3 bases and at J to 4 bases, leaving 8 bases not matched to a gene. The germline V gene has CDR1 GTSNPN and CDR2 SVGIG (reference sequence).

This clone was seen a few times. The genes are TRBV7-9 and TRBJ2-1, with unresolved D. V gave up 5 bases and J gave up 9 bases, with 8 bases separating them. CDR1 and CDR2 (germline): SEHNR, FQNEAQ (reference sequence). The length of the CDR3 is 11 residues. This CDR3 is CASSNSPEQFF. In nucleotides, the CDR3 is TGTGCCAGCAGCAATAGCCCTGAGCAGTTCTTC. Looking up the rest from reference TRBV7-9 and TRBJ2-1 gives the full variable domain: DTGVSQNPRHKITKRGQNVTFRCDPISEHNRLYWYRQTLGQGPEFLTYFQNEAQLEKSRLLSDRFSAERPKGSFSTLEIQRTEQGDSAMYLCASSNSPEQFFGPGTRLTVL.

The chain is built from TRBV6-1 and TRBJ1-1; D gene ambiguous. The CDR3 is made up of 14 amino acids. Between the trimmed V and J ends, which lost 3 bases and 0 bases, there was a span of 8 bases. In germline, CDR1 is MNHNS, CDR2 SASEGT. The CDR3 DNA reads TGTGCCAGCAGTGACAACGGGGTGAACACTGAAGCTTTCTTT. Translation: CASSDNGVNTEAFF.

V usage is TRBV7-9 and J usage is TRBJ2-7; TRBD1 aligns across 8 bases. The CDR3 extends over 15 amino acids. Germline CDR1 reads SEHNR; CDR2 reads FQNEAQ (reference sequence). V shed 6 bases and J 1 base; nucleotides not matched to a gene: 8. CDR3 sequence (DNA): TGTGCCAGCAGATCAAGGACAGGGAGGTCCTACGAGCAGTACTTC. This translates into CASRSRTGRSYEQYF.

The V and J genes are TRBV19 and TRBJ1-4; weak D call: TRBD1 (6 bases). Per germline, CDR1 LNHDA and CDR2 SQIVND (reference sequence). Trimming took 8 bases from V and 5 from J, leaving 12 bases between them. The CDR3 length is 13 residues. The CDR3 nucleotides read TGTGCCAGTGGGGAGGGGGAAAATGAAAAACTGTTTTTT. Translated, it gives CASGEGENEKLFF.

The chain carries TRBV6-5 and TRBJ2-5; the D gene is possibly TRBD1 (6 bases). V was cut by 0 bases and J by 5 bases, with 13 bases left in between. Germline V gene lookup returns CDR1 MNHEY and CDR2 SVGAGI. The CDR3 has 15 residues. CDR3 region: CASSYSARGDETQYF. Written as DNA, the CDR3 is TGTGCCAGCAGTTACTCGGCCAGGGGCGACGAGACCCAGTACTTC.

V usage is TRBV4-2 and J usage is TRBJ1-2; TRBD1 agrees at 8 bases. V lost 6 bases to trimming and J lost 4 bases; unmatched junction nucleotides: 7. Germline CDR1 reads LGHNA; CDR2 reads YNFKEQ. The length of the CDR3 is 14 residues. CDR3 sequence (DNA): TGTGCCAGCAGAGACCAGGGGGCAGGCTATGGCTACACCTTC. It codes for CASRDQGAGYGYTF.

This rearrangement joins TRBV9 to TRBJ2-6; D not resolved. Trimming left V 4 bases short and J 0 bases short, with 20 bases between. This CDR3 comprises 19 residues. The V gene's germline CDR1 is SGDLS and CDR2 YYNGEE. CDR3 region: CASSTRSRGNSSGANVLTF. DNA for the CDR3: TGTGCCAGCAGCACAAGGTCACGTGGAAACAGCTCTGGGGCCAACGTCCTGACTTTC.

CDR3 DNA: TGTGCCAGCAGCAAACGTGAGAGAAACACCATATATTTT. Its translation: CASSKRERNTIYF. The V and J genes are TRBV2 and TRBJ1-3; D gene ambiguous. Per germline, CDR1 SNHLY and CDR2 FYNNEI. Trimming took 6 bases from V and 5 from J, leaving 11 bases between them. CDR3 size: 13 residues.

V usage is TRBV19 and J usage is TRBJ1-2, with D possibly matching TRBD1 (5 bases). The V gene lost 0 bases and the J gene lost 4 bases, with 24 bases spanning the gap. Germline CDR1 LNHDA, CDR2 SQIVND (reference sequence). The CDR3 has 19 amino acids. Written as DNA, the CDR3 is TGTGCCAGTAGTATAGATCTATTGGAGTGGGTTGGGGACTTCTATGGCTACACCTTC. Protein product: CASSIDLLEWVGDFYGYTF.

Here the CDR3 DNA reads TGTGCCAGCAGTTACAAGGGACAGCGACCGGGGAAGGGTGGCACAGATACGCAGTATTTT. It specifies CASSYKGQRPGKGGTDTQYF. The chain links TRBV7-8 to TRBJ2-3, with TRBD1 matching over 7 bases. V gave up 6 bases and J gave up 1 base; unmatched junction bases: 22. Germline V gene data show CDR1 as SGHVS and CDR2 as FQNEAQ. There are 20 residues in the CDR3.

CDR3 residues: CASSLEARETQYF. CDR3 bases: TGTGCCAGCAGCTTGGAGGCGCGGGAGACCCAGTACTTC. The J gene is TRBJ2-5, the V gene TRBV5-4; D is unclear. The CDR3 extends over 13 amino acids. V was shortened by 0 bases and J by 5 bases, with 8 bases between the two germline ends. Germline CDR1 is SGHNT and CDR2 is YYREEE (reference sequence).

This clone has just one count. The chain is built from TRBV29-1 and TRBJ1-1; 10 bases line up with TRBD1. With V trimmed by 4 bases and J by 4 bases, 9 bases remained unmatched. The CDR3 contains 15 residues. Germline CDR1 reads SQVTM; CDR2 reads ANQGSEA. The CDR3 protein is CSVAGQGGRRTEAFF. The CDR3 region has the DNA TGCAGCGTTGCTGGACAGGGGGGTCGACGCACTGAAGCTTTCTTT.

The V gene is TRBV5-1, the J gene TRBJ2-1; 9 nucleotides line up with TRBD1. CDR1 is SGHRS and CDR2 is YFSETQ in the germline V gene. The CDR3 sequence is 13 residues long. V was clipped by 5 bases and J by 9 bases; unmatched bases: 6. The CDR3 reads CASRRTGVSEQFF. CDR3 nucleotide sequence: TGCGCCAGCAGACGGACAGGGGTCAGTGAGCAGTTCTTC.

The chain carries TRBV25-1 and TRBJ2-5, with TRBD1 identical over 7 bases. This CDR3 comprises 16 residues. CDR1 MGHDK and CDR2 SYGVNS come from the germline V gene. V was clipped by 6 bases and J by 0 bases; unmatched bases: 10. The CDR3 sequence: CASRGTGTEYQETQYF. The DNA of the CDR3 is TGTGCCAGCAGGGGAACTGGGACAGAGTACCAAGAGACCCAGTACTTC. Full variable domain (rest looked up from reference TRBV25-1 and TRBJ2-5): EADIYQTPRYLVIGTGKKITLECSQTMGHDKMYWYQQDPGMELHLIHYSYGVNSTEKGDLSSESTVSRIRTEHFPLTLESARPSHTSQYLCASRGTGTEYQETQYFGPGTRLLVL.

In this sample, this clone turned up a few times. The genes are TRBV4-1 and TRBJ1-5; no clear D gene. CDR1 is MGHRA, CDR2 YSYEKL, per germline. V was cut by 0 bases and J by 11 bases, with 17 bases left in between. The CDR3 spans 15 residues. CDR3 in amino acids: CASSQDVGRSATQHF. The CDR3 DNA follows: TGCGCCAGCAGCCAAGACGTCGGTCGGAGTGCGACCCAGCATTTT.